Given below is one T cell receptor beta chain in context. Its antigen is not known. This specimen belongs to a study of CXCR3-negative and CXCR3-positive naive CD8 T cells. UMI-labeled 5' RACE TRB cDNA libraries were prepared from the cells. After re-calling the 5' RACE reads, TCRdb lists one entry per CDR3 protein, DNA absent. The sample includes 150,000 to 160,000 distinct CDR3 sequences. Study-wide results and caveats: Similar TRBV-TRBJ usage was seen in naive cells (both CXCR3-negative and CXCR3-positive), but memory cells differed. TRB CDR3s were more hydrophobic in CXCR3-positive than in CXCR3-negative naive cells.

The sample comprised naive CXCR3+ CD8+ T cells from blood. Subset defined: CD45RO-CCR7+CD27+CD95- naive CD8+ T cells expressing CXCR3 (TNR3+). The receptor was derived from a human donor in good health. Some clones in this sample may be carry-over from other donors' samples.

CDR3 sequence reads: CASSPGGRVGTEAFF. V is TRBV5-6 and J is TRBJ1-1; TCRdb's D gene call, TRBD1, goes unchecked for lack of DNA. CDR1 SGHDT and CDR2 YYEEEE come from the germline V gene. The CDR3 has 15 amino acids.